These 22 T cell receptor beta chains originate from one sample sequenced in a study of T cell repertoires in cytomegalovirus infection. TCRdb reprocessed the reads with MiXCR, giving one entry per CDR3 protein. The sample records about 250,000 distinct CDR3 sequences, about a sixth being singletons. The sequenced sample consisted of CD8+ T cells from PBMCs. Receptors originate from a human donor in good health (CMV status not recorded). Some clones in this sample may be carry-over from other donors' samples.

A few counts support this clonotype. The chain is built from TRBV9 and TRBJ1-5, with D unclear. CDR1 and CDR2 from the germline V gene are SGDLS and YYNGEE. The CDR3 sequence is 14 residues long. Trimming removed 1 base at V and 4 bases at J, with 9 bases between. The CDR3 reads CASSVLDSNQPQHF. CDR3 in DNA: TGTGCCAGCAGCGTACTGGATTCGAATCAGCCCCAGCATTTT.

Turning to this clonotype: Germline is not matched at one junction end, which may reflect a read error. The chain couples TRBV4-2 to TRBJ2-1; 7 bases match TRBD1. Per the germline V gene, CDR1 is LGHNA and CDR2 is YNFKEQ. CDR3 size: 17 residues. The CDR3 coding sequence is TGTGCCAGCAGCCAAGATTTCGAGACAGGGAAATACAATAAGCAGTTCTTC. Protein sequence: CASSQDFETGKYNKQFF.

The table lists this clonotype with many counts. CDR3 sequence: CSVTHSYFKSAFF. The CDR3 nucleotides are TGCAGCGTTACACATAGCTATTTCAAATCAGCTTTCTTT. The chain combines TRBV29-1 with TRBJ1-1, with D hard to call. This CDR3 is built from 13 residues. Germline CDR1 is SQVTM and CDR2 is ANQGSEA. The V gene lost 5 bases and the J gene lost 10 bases, with 20 bases spanning the gap.

This clonotype came up many times. J is TRBJ1-1 and V is TRBV6-6; D not certain. This CDR3 is built from 12 residues. Trimming left V 6 bases short and J 4 bases short, with 9 bases between. Germline CDR1 MNHNY, CDR2 SVGAGI (reference sequence). CDR3 region: CASSPLATEAFF. The DNA for the CDR3 is TGTGCCAGCAGCCCCCTGGCCACTGAAGCTTTCTTT.

The chain couples TRBV6-5 to TRBJ1-4, with D perhaps matching TRBD1 (6 bases). The CDR3 length is 15 residues. Between the trimmed V and J ends, which lost 6 bases and 3 bases, there was a span of 14 bases. Germline values: CDR1 MNHEY, CDR2 SVGAGI. CDR3 DNA: TGTGCCAGCAGACGGCGAAGGGGGGCTAATGAAAAACTGTTTTTT. Translation: CASRRRRGANEKLFF.

The chain joins TRBV7-8 to TRBJ2-7, with unresolved D. CDR1 and CDR2 (germline): SGHVS, FQNEAQ. CDR3 length: 12 amino acids. Trimming took off 1 base at V and 6 bases at J, with 7 bases between the two ends. CDR3 nucleotide sequence: TGTGCCAGCAGCTTAGTATCCCCCGAGCAGTACTTC. Its translation is CASSLVSPEQYF. Complete variable domain (other parts from reference TRBV7-8 and TRBJ2-7): GAGVSQSPRYKVAKRGQDVALRCDPISGHVSLFWYQQALGQGPEFLTYFQNEAQLDKSGLPSDRFFAERPEGSVSTLKIQRTQQEDSAVYLCASSLVSPEQYFGPGTRLTVT.

The V and J genes are TRBV6-1 and TRBJ2-2, with 10 bases lining up with TRBD1. The V gene end was trimmed by 1 base and the J gene end by 8 bases; junction bases not matched to a gene: 4. The CDR3 has 15 amino acids. In germline, CDR1 is MNHNS, CDR2 SASEGT. The CDR3 region is CASSEGDRGPGELFF. CDR3 sequence (DNA): TGTGCCAGCAGTGAAGGGGACAGGGGCCCAGGGGAGCTGTTTTTT.

About this clonotype itself: The germline gene is not matched at one end of the junction; a read error may be the cause. The rearrangement uses TRBV10-3 and TRBJ2-7; 9 bases agree with TRBD1. Per the germline V gene, CDR1 is ENHRY and CDR2 is SYGVKD. The CDR3 is 13 amino acids. The CDR3 DNA is TGTGCCAACGCCGGGACAGGGAGCTACAAGCAGTACTTC. Translated: CANAGTGSYKQYF.

Points on this clonotype: This may be a read error, as it is one base from a much larger clone. This chain connects TRBV7-6 to TRBJ2-1; TRBD1 matches 7 bases. The CDR3 consists of 14 residues. CDR1 is SGHVS and CDR2 is FNYEAQ in the germline V gene. The V segment lost 1 base and the J segment 5 bases; nucleotides outside the gene matches: 2. The CDR3 loop reads CASSLEGGHNEQFF. The CDR3, as DNA: TGTGCCAGCAGCTTAGAAGGGGGCCACAATGAGCAGTTCTTC.

This clonotype was seen once. This sequence joins TRBV15 and TRBJ2-7; D assignment may be TRBD1 or TRBD2 (6 bases each). The length of the CDR3 is 15 residues. With 3 bases removed from V and 5 bases from J, the gap between germline ends came to 17 bases. Germline CDR1 LNHNV, CDR2 YYDKDF (reference sequence). The CDR3 DNA is TGTGCCACCAGCAGTCGGTTGCAGGGGAGGAACGAGCAGTACTTC. Encoded protein: CATSSRLQGRNEQYF.

This clonotype was seen a handful of times. In DNA, the CDR3 is TGTGCCAGCAGCGTCGGACAGGGCACCTCCTACGAGCAGTACTTC. Amino acids: CASSVGQGTSYEQYF. The chain employs TRBV9 and TRBJ2-7; 8 bases fit TRBD1. CDR3 length: 15 residues. After removal of 2 bases from V and 0 bases from J, the junction contained 4 bases not matched to a gene. Germline CDR1 SGDLS, CDR2 YYNGEE.

The rearrangement links TRBV7-9 to TRBJ2-5; TRBD2 matches at 11 bases. The CDR3 loop spans 16 amino acids. The junction had 7 bases not matched to a gene; V was cut back by 6 bases and J by 1 base. Germline CDR1 is SEHNR and CDR2 is FQNEAQ (reference sequence). This chain's CDR3 is CASSFRSGGAQETQYF. DNA of the CDR3: TGTGCCAGCAGTTTCCGTAGCGGGGGGGCCCAAGAGACCCAGTACTTC.

CDR3: CSARTGEGYTF. The CDR3 DNA follows: TGCAGTGCTAGAACAGGGGAGGGCTACACCTTC. The rearrangement uses TRBV20-1 and TRBJ1-2; TRBD1 matches 7 bases. The V gene's germline CDR1 is DFQATT and CDR2 SNEGSKA (reference sequence). J lost 8 bases, V lost 2 bases, and 2 bases had no gene match. The CDR3 is made up of 11 amino acids.

This clonotype was counted ten times or more. Here the CDR3 reads CASRRGRPGTMNYGYTF. DNA of the CDR3: TGTGCCAGCAGACGGGGGCGTCCCGGGACAATGAACTATGGCTACACCTTC. This chain uses TRBV7-8 with TRBJ1-2; D perhaps matches TRBD1 (6 bases). The CDR3 spans 17 residues. V lost 6 bases, J lost 2 bases, and 22 bases lay in between. CDR1 SGHVS and CDR2 FQNEAQ come from the germline V gene.

There are a few counts of this clonotype. The V and J genes are TRBV7-6 and TRBJ2-2; TRBD1 aligns across 9 bases. The ends lost 5 bases at V and 0 bases at J; junction bases unmatched: 7. Germline V gene lookup returns CDR1 SGHVS and CDR2 FNYEAQ. The CDR3 runs to 17 residues. The CDR3 DNA is TGTGCCAGCAGCCGGAGGGGACAGGGACCGAACACCGGGGAGCTGTTTTTT. This gives the protein CASSRRGQGPNTGELFF.

At least ten counts were recorded for this clonotype. The chain uses TRBV28 and TRBJ2-4, with D unclear. Germline V lookup: CDR1 MDHEN, CDR2 SYDVKM. This CDR3 contains 15 residues. The V end was cut by 5 bases, the J end by 3 bases, with 14 bases between. The CDR3 bases are TGTGCCAGCAGTGAGACCGGGCGTGGCAAAAACATTCAGTACTTC. It encodes CASSETGRGKNIQYF.

The chain employs TRBV28 and TRBJ1-3; a possible D gene is TRBD1 (5 bases). Germline CDR1 reads MDHEN; CDR2 reads SYDVKM. This CDR3 is built from 15 residues. V was cut by 7 bases and J by 0 bases, with 13 bases left in between. The CDR3 loop is CASTKTAFSGNTIYF. In DNA form, the CDR3 reads TGTGCCAGCACGAAGACAGCCTTCTCTGGAAACACCATATATTTT.

In this sample, this clonotype turned up many times. V is TRBV7-2 and J is TRBJ2-7, with D possibly being TRBD2 (6 bases). This CDR3 has 17 residues. CDR1 SGHTA and CDR2 FQGNSA come from the germline V gene. The ends were cut back, 0 bases at V and 2 bases at J, with 17 bases in the middle. The CDR3 nucleotides are TGTGCCAGCAGCTTAGCGGCTGTTGGAGGGGCCCCCTACGAGCAGTACTTC. Encoded protein: CASSLAAVGGAPYEQYF.

This clonotype was observed many times. The J gene is TRBJ2-7, the V gene TRBV6-2 or TRBV6-3, with a weak D call TRBD2 (5 bases). Germline V CDR1 and CDR2: MNHEY, SVGEGT. The V and J ends lost 2 bases and 0 bases respectively, with 17 bases between them. CDR3 length: 17 amino acids. The DNA of the CDR3 is TGTGCCAGCAGTTACGGGCCTCGGACTGGCAGCTCCTACGAGCAGTACTTC. This translates into CASSYGPRTGSSYEQYF.

This clonotype was counted ten times or more. This chain uses TRBV7-8 with TRBJ1-2; TRBD1 might be the D (5 bases). Germline V gene data show CDR1 as SGHVS and CDR2 as FQNEAQ. CDR3 length: 14 residues. V lost 6 bases, J lost 3 bases, and 14 bases lay in between. CDR3 in DNA: TGTGCCAGCAGTTCGATGACAGACTACTATGGCTACACCTTC. The encoded protein is CASSSMTDYYGYTF. Variable domain in full (rest from reference TRBV7-8 and TRBJ1-2): GAGVSQSPRYKVAKRGQDVALRCDPISGHVSLFWYQQALGQGPEFLTYFQNEAQLDKSGLPSDRFFAERPEGSVSTLKIQRTQQEDSAVYLCASSSMTDYYGYTFGSGTRLTVV.

This chain links TRBV28 with TRBJ2-2; 7 bases fit TRBD2. Germline loops: CDR1 MDHEN, CDR2 SYDVKM. With V trimmed by 7 bases and J by 6 bases, 8 bases remained unmatched. The CDR3 length is 14 residues. In DNA form, the CDR3 reads TGTGCCAGCAACCTAGTGGGGGGGGCCGGGGAGCTGTTTTTT. Its translation: CASNLVGGAGELFF. Full variable domain (outside the CDR3, taken from reference TRBV28 and TRBJ2-2): DVKVTQSSRYLVKRTGEKVFLECVQDMDHENMFWYRQDPGLGLRLIYFSYDVKMKEKGDIPEGYSVSREKKERFSLILESASTNQTSMYLCASNLVGGAGELFFGEGSRLTVL.

This clonotype was counted many times. The J gene is TRBJ2-5, the V gene TRBV7-2; unclear D gene. The germline V and J ends were trimmed by 0 bases and 5 bases, with 25 bases remaining between them. The germline V gene encodes CDR1 SGHTA and CDR2 FQGNSA. The CDR3 covers 19 residues. CDR3 nucleotides: TGTGCCAGCAGCTTAGCCTTGCTAGAACCCGGCTTGGTAGACGAGACCCAGTACTTC. It translates to CASSLALLEPGLVDETQYF.